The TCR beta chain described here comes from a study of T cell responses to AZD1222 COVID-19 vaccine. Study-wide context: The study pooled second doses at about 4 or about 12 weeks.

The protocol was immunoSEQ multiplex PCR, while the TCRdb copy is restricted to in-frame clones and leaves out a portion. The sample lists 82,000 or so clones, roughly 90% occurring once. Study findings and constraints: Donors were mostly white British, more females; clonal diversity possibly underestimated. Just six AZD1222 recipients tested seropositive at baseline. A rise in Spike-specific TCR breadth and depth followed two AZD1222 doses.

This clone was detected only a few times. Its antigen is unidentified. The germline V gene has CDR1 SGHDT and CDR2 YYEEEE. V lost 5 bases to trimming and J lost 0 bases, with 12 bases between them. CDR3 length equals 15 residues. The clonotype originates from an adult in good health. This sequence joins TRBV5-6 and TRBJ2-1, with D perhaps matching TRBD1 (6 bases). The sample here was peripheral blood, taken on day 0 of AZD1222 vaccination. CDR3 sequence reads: CASSPGQSSYNEQFF. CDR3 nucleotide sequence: TGTGCCAGCAGTCCCGGACAGAGCTCCTACAATGAGCAGTTCTTC.